This TCR beta chain stems from a study of T cell changes during pregnancy in multiple sclerosis (dated by TCRdb to between 2017 and 2020). Concerning the study at large: Changes in the T cell repertoire over the course of pregnancy were examined in this study in women with multiple sclerosis.

This clone was recorded only once. Its antigen is unknown. Base qualities are missing; no much larger clone stands one base away. The library was produced with the immunoSEQ multiplex PCR assay. TCRdb obtained this table from immuneACCESS and retained in-frame rearrangements with V and J assigned. These tables miss some clones; where compared with another copy, unresolved V genes account for less than half of the shortfall, and the remainder is unexplained. For this sample the table gives 40,000 to 45,000 clones, of which roughly 90% were detected only once. The ten biggest clones cover approximately 0.7% of the sample. There are 15 amino acids in the CDR3, from cysteine to phenylalanine inclusive. Only the CDR3 portion is preserved as DNA: 45 bases, with reading frame beginning at the first base. CDR1 is given as MNHEY and CDR2 as SMNVEV, both from the germline V gene (reference sequence). V is shortened by 6 bases, J by 4 bases, and the region joining them spans 16 bases.

Specimen: CD4+ T cells from peripheral blood mononuclear cells, collected before pregnancy. In this chain, TRBV27 is recombined with TRBJ1-5; the D region possibly corresponds to TRBD1 (5 bases align). The sequence was collected from a female donor with multiple sclerosis, enrolled in a pregnancy study. The CDR3 here reads CASRRGVAINQPQHF. Here is the DNA: TGTGCCAGCAGACGGGGGGTCGCCATAAATCAGCCCCAGCATTTT.